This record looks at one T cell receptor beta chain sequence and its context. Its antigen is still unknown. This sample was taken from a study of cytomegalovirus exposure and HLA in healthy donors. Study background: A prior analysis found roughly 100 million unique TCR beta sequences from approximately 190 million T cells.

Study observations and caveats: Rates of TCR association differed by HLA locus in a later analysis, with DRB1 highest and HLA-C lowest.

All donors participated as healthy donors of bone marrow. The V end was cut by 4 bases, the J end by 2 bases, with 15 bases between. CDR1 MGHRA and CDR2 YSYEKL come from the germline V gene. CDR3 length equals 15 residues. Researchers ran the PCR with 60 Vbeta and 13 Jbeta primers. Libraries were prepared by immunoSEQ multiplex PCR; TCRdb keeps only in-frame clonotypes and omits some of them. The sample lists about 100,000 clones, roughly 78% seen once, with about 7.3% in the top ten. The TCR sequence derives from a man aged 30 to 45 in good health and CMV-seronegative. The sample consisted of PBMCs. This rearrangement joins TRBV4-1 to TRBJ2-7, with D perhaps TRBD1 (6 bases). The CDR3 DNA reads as TGCGCCAGCAGCCGGCTCCAACAGGGTACCTACGAGCAGTACTTC. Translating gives CASSRLQQGTYEQYF.